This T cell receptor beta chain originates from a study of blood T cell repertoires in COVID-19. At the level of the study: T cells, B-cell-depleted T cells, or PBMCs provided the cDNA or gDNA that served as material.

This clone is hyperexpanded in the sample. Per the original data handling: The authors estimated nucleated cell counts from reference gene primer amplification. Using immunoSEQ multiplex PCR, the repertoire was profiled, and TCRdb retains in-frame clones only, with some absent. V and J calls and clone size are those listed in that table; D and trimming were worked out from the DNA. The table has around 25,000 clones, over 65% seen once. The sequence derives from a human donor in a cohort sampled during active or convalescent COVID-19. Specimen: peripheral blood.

CDR3 sequence: CASTPGTSGSSYNEQFF. The DNA of the CDR3 is TGTGCCAGCACCCCTGGGACTAGCGGGAGCTCCTACAATGAGCAGTTCTTC. The rearrangement joins TRBV27 to TRBJ2-1; 14 nucleotides match TRBD2. The CDR3 covers 17 residues. Germline loops: CDR1 MNHEY, CDR2 SMNVEV (reference sequence). With 7 bases clipped from V and 0 bases from J, the junction kept 5 bases outside the gene matches.